Listed here are 3 T cell receptor beta chains from one sample, sequenced in a study of post-analysis software for immune sequencing data. The study, taken as a whole, reports: A few TRBV segments occurring more often in patients than controls included TRBV5-6, TRBV5-1 and TRBV20-1.

Incorporated into the TCR beta cDNA libraries were unique molecular identifiers, which served to reduce PCR and sequencing biases. MiXCR was run by TCRdb on the PCR reads, yielding one entry per CDR3 protein. The sample holds 350,000 to 450,000 distinct CDR3 sequences, approximately 37% seen once. For these receptors, no antigen is known. Sequenced sample: blood. Receptors were obtained from a girl aged 2 to 10 with multiple sclerosis.

The chain couples TRBV6-5 to TRBJ2-7; 9 positions match TRBD1. The J call may be mistaken, given a closer DNA end match to TRBJ2-5. Germline values: CDR1 MNHEY, CDR2 SVGAGI. The CDR3 runs 13 residues. This CDR3 reads CASSPDRGRTQYF. In DNA form, the CDR3 reads TGTGCCAGCAGCCCCGACAGGGGGAGGACCCAGTACTTC.

The gene calls are TRBV5-1 and TRBJ2-1; D is undetermined. CDR1 is SGHRS and CDR2 is YFSETQ in the germline V gene. The CDR3 totals 14 residues. The V end lost 0 bases, the J end lost 6 bases, and 10 bases lay between the germline ends. The CDR3: CASSLGGSFNEQFF. CDR3 nucleotide sequence: TGCGCCAGCAGCTTGGGGGGAAGTTTCAATGAGCAGTTCTTC. Filled out from reference TRBV5-1 and TRBJ2-1, the complete variable domain reads KAGVTQTPRYLIKTRGQQVTLSCSPISGHRSVSWYQQTPGQGLQFLFEYFSETQRNKGNFPGRFSGRQFSNSRSEMNVSTLELGDSALYLCASSLGGSFNEQFFGPGTRLTVL.

The J gene is TRBJ2-5, the V gene TRBV25-1, with D possibly TRBD1 on 9 matching bases. Germline V lookup: CDR1 MGHDK, CDR2 SYGVNS. The V end was cut by 4 bases, the J end by 5 bases, with 23 bases between. This CDR3 is built from 17 residues. This chain's CDR3 is CASSAGGDRVSWETQYF. For the CDR3, the DNA is TGTGCCAGCAGTGCCGGGGGGGACAGGGTGTCATGGGAGACCCAGTACTTC.